A single sample is the source of the 2 T cell receptor beta chains below, sequenced in a study of identical twins. TCRdb fed the 5' RACE reads into MiXCR, producing one record per CDR3 protein. The data contain a few hundred thousand distinct CDR3 sequences, approximately 13% of them singletons. This sample also appeared in a second study, on yellow fever vaccine responses in identical twins.

The sequenced sample consisted of CD8+ T cells sorted from blood. These receptor sequences come from a woman between 18 and 29 years old in good health.

The chain links TRBV28 to TRBJ2-3, with a tentative D call TRBD1 (6 bases). V gave up 6 bases and J gave up 7 bases, with 26 bases separating them. The CDR3 has 17 amino acids. Germline CDR1 and CDR2: MDHEN and SYDVKM. CDR3 sequence: CASSPQGGDRILNTQYF. The CDR3 DNA is TGTGCCAGCAGCCCCCAAGGGGGTGACAGGATCTTAAATACGCAGTATTTT.

The genes are TRBV12-3 or TRBV12-4 and TRBJ1-5; D not resolved. There are 17 residues in the CDR3. Trimming removed 1 base from V and 10 bases from J, with 23 bases in between. CDR3 sequence: CASSLGRVGPLNRPQHF. The CDR3 nucleotides read TGTGCCAGCAGTTTAGGTAGGGTCGGGCCGCTCAACAGACCCCAGCATTTT.